Listed here are 5 T cell receptor beta chains from one sample, sequenced in a study of T cell repertoires in cytomegalovirus infection. Using its own MiXCR run on the reads, TCRdb lists one record per CDR3 protein. Of more than 650,000 distinct CDR3 sequences in the sample, 35% were seen once. The specimen was PBMCs. These receptors were collected from a human donor in good health (CMV status not recorded). Some clones in this sample may be carry-over from other donors' samples.

This clonotype was counted only a few times. This rearrangement joins TRBV6-1 to TRBJ1-2; D is unclear. The CDR3 sequence is 12 residues long. Germline V gives CDR1 MNHNS, CDR2 SASEGT. V lost 10 bases and J lost 6, with 15 bases in between. The chain's CDR3 is CATQLGGNGYTF. CDR3 sequence (DNA): TGTGCCACCCAGCTGGGCGGGAATGGCTACACCTTC.

V gene TRBV11-2 combines with J gene TRBJ2-7; D gene unclear. The CDR3 extends over 13 amino acids. Germline V gives CDR1 SGHAT, CDR2 FQNNGV. The V gene lost 0 bases and the J gene lost 5 bases, with 8 bases spanning the gap. The CDR3 sequence is CASSLERVHEQYF. As DNA, the CDR3 is TGTGCCAGCAGCTTAGAAAGGGTTCACGAGCAGTACTTC. The full variable domain, completed using reference TRBV11-2 and TRBJ2-7, is EAGVAQSPRYKIIEKRQSVAFWCNPISGHATLYWYQQILGQGPKLLIQFQNNGVVDDSQLPKDRFSAERLKGVDSTLKIQPAKLEDSAVYLCASSLERVHEQYFGPGTRLTVT.

This clonotype was seen only a few times. V gene TRBV7-2 combines with J gene TRBJ2-7, with a possible D match to TRBD2 (6 bases). Looked up from germline, CDR1 is SGHTA and CDR2 is FQGNSA. There are 13 residues in the CDR3. Trimming took 3 bases from V and 3 from J, leaving 9 bases between them. CDR3 in amino acids: CASSFRDFYEQYF. The CDR3 nucleotides are TGTGCCAGCAGCTTTAGGGACTTCTACGAGCAGTACTTC.

This chain links TRBV2 with TRBJ1-2, with D unclear. Looked up from germline, CDR1 is SNHLY and CDR2 is FYNNEI. The CDR3 covers 13 residues. V dropped 6 bases and J dropped 4 bases, with 12 bases sitting between them. The CDR3 nucleotides are TGTGCCAGCAGAGCTGAGGGCCTCTATGGCTACACCTTC. Amino acids: CASRAEGLYGYTF.

Here the CDR3 reads CASSPGRFRLAGGPGTDTQYF. CDR3 DNA sequence: TGCGCCAGCAGCCCTGGCCGCTTTCGGCTAGCGGGGGGGCCTGGGACAGATACGCAGTATTTT. The chain is built from TRBV5-1 and TRBJ2-3, with 12 bases that match TRBD2. With 4 bases clipped from V and 3 bases from J, the junction kept 21 bases outside the gene matches. CDR1 is SGHRS and CDR2 is YFSETQ in the germline V gene. This CDR3 is 21 amino acids long.